This T cell receptor beta chain was sequenced in a study of T cell responses to AZD1222 COVID-19 vaccine. Study results and caveats: In a largely white British group with more females than males, clonal diversity was possibly underestimated.

Details on this clone: The target antigen is unknown.

V lost 0 bases and J lost 9; bases outside the gene matches: 9. CDR3 length: 15 amino acids. Per germline, CDR1 SGDLS and CDR2 YYNGEE. Measured with immunoSEQ multiplex PCR; TCRdb has only the in-frame clones, and not every one. This sample has around 270,000 clones, with approximately 94% found just once. The V and J genes are TRBV9 and TRBJ2-1; TRBD1 matches at 7 bases. Sequences were derived from peripheral blood, sampled 28 days after the second AZD1222 dose. The origin of this receptor is an adult who received the AZD1222 COVID-19 vaccine. The CDR3 DNA is TGTGCCAGCAGCGTAGGACAGGGTGTATACGGTGAGCAGTTCTTC. Residues: CASSVGQGVYGEQFF.